A single TCR beta chain is shown here with its context. Germline V gene lookup returns CDR1 SGHRS and CDR2 YFSETQ. V shed 0 bases, J shed 1 base, and the junction held 3 bases outside the gene matches. The CDR3 spans 16 residues. Amplification used 60 Vbeta primers and 13 Jbeta primers. Clones were sequenced by immunoSEQ multiplex PCR, and TCRdb holds only the in-frame ones, with some missing. The sample records 180,000 or so clones, 70% to 80% being singletons. The sample originates from a study of cytomegalovirus exposure and HLA in healthy donors. V gene TRBV5-1 combines with J gene TRBJ2-1, with 8 bases matching TRBD1. The sequence came from a man aged 18-30 years in good health and CMV-seronegative. The sequenced material came from PBMCs. This chain's CDR3 is CASSLAGGVSYNEQFF. The CDR3 coding sequence is TGCGCCAGCAGCTTGGCAGGGGGCGTATCCTACAATGAGCAGTTCTTC.